The 15 T cell receptor beta chains in this list originate from one sample, sequenced in a study of cytomegalovirus exposure and HLA in healthy donors. The PCR used 60 Vbeta and 13 Jbeta primers. TCRdb's copy holds only in-frame clones and misses some; the assay was immunoSEQ multiplex PCR. The sample holds 200,000 to 300,000 clones, 82% seen once. Sequenced: PBMCs. The origin of the receptors is a woman between 35 and 50 years old in good health and CMV-seropositive.

The chain is built from TRBV7-8 and TRBJ2-1; 7 nucleotides agree with TRBD1. The V gene end was trimmed by 4 bases and the J gene end by 6 bases; junction bases not matched to a gene: 9. CDR3 size: 15 residues. In germline, CDR1 is SGHVS, CDR2 FQNEAQ. For the CDR3, the DNA is TGTGCCAGCAGCTATTTTCCGGGACAGATCAATGAGCAGTTCTTC. As protein: CASSYFPGQINEQFF.

The table lists this clone with a few counts. V and J are TRBV11-2 and TRBJ1-5; D ambiguous. Trimming took off 5 bases at V and 2 bases at J, with 10 bases between the two ends. CDR1 and CDR2 from the germline V gene are SGHAT and FQNNGV. The CDR3 is 14 amino acids. The CDR3 DNA follows: TGTGCCAGCAGCGCGGGTTGGGGCAATCAGCCCCAGCATTTT. Protein product: CASSAGWGNQPQHF.

V and J are TRBV10-1 and TRBJ2-7, with 16 bases lining up with TRBD2. Looked up from germline, CDR1 is WNHNN and CDR2 is SYGVQD (reference sequence). Trimming at V came to 6 bases and at J to 5 bases, leaving 4 bases not matched to a gene. This CDR3 has 15 amino acids. The chain's CDR3 is CASSAGTSGRDEQYF. The CDR3 region has the DNA TGCGCCAGCAGCGCCGGGACTAGCGGGAGGGACGAGCAGTACTTC.

This sequence joins TRBV27 and TRBJ2-2, with 7 bases that match TRBD1. This CDR3 has 16 residues. The germline gives CDR1 MNHEY, CDR2 SMNVEV (reference sequence). V lost 4 bases, J lost 0 bases, and 5 bases stayed unmatched. CDR3 protein: CASSYTGTANTGELFF. The CDR3 DNA reads TGTGCCAGCAGTTACACCGGGACAGCGAACACCGGGGAGCTGTTTTTT.

V usage is TRBV18 and J usage is TRBJ2-7; the match to TRBD2 covers 10 bases. The CDR3 is 16 residues long. CDR1 is KGHSH, CDR2 LQKENI, per germline. V trimming: 6 bases; J trimming: 4 bases; junction bases outside the gene matches: 12. The CDR3 nucleotides are TGTGCCAGCTCGCCGAACGGACTAGCGGTACCATACGAGCAGTACTTC. Translated: CASSPNGLAVPYEQYF.

This sequence joins TRBV6-6 and TRBJ1-1; possible D gene TRBD1, 5 bases. Germline-derived CDR1 and CDR2 are MNHNY and SVGAGI (reference sequence). The CDR3 totals 15 residues. The V end was cut by 4 bases, the J end by 5 bases, with 17 bases between. The CDR3 sequence is CASSSPGPAGTEAFF. CDR3 coding DNA: TGTGCCAGCAGTTCGCCGGGACCGGCGGGAACTGAAGCTTTCTTT.

This CDR3 is CASSLVGDSGPYEQYF. The CDR3 region has the DNA TGTGCCAGCAGCTTAGTAGGTGATAGCGGACCTTACGAGCAGTACTTC. The chain recombines TRBV7-8 with TRBJ2-7; possibly TRBD2 for D (6 bases). Trimming cost V 1 base and J 4 bases, with 17 bases left between them. The V gene's germline CDR1 is SGHVS and CDR2 FQNEAQ. This CDR3 is built from 16 residues.

The chain has TRBV9 and TRBJ1-1, with D perhaps TRBD1 (5 bases). Germline values: CDR1 SGDLS, CDR2 YYNGEE. The CDR3 extends over 15 amino acids. With 0 bases removed from V and 4 bases from J, the gap between germline ends came to 13 bases. CDR3 protein: CASSVDGGGSTEAFF. The CDR3 bases are TGTGCCAGCAGCGTAGATGGGGGGGGAAGCACTGAAGCTTTCTTT.

The chain joins TRBV6-6 to TRBJ2-5; 9 nucleotides align to TRBD2. The length of the CDR3 is 15 residues. Trimming at V came to 2 bases and at J to 1 base, leaving 2 bases not matched to a gene. Looked up from germline, CDR1 is MNHNY and CDR2 is SVGAGI (reference sequence). For the CDR3, the DNA is TGTGCCAGCAGTTACGCAGCGGGGGGCCAAGAGACCCAGTACTTC. The encoded protein is CASSYAAGGQETQYF.

DNA of the CDR3: TGTGCTAGTGGTTTCATGAACACTGAAGCTTTCTTT. Translated, it gives CASGFMNTEAFF. The chain is built from TRBV12-5 and TRBJ1-1; D not resolved. Trimming took off 3 bases at V and 0 bases at J, with 2 bases between the two ends. The germline CDR1 and CDR2 sequences are LGHNT and FRNRAP. This CDR3 contains 12 residues.

This chain joins TRBV7-2 and TRBJ1-4; possible D gene TRBD1, 6 bases. The ends were cut back, 3 bases at V and 1 base at J, with 6 bases in the middle. The CDR3 length is 14 residues. Germline V gene lookup returns CDR1 SGHTA and CDR2 FQGNSA. CDR3 in DNA: TGTGCCAGCAGCTTCAGGGGAACTAATGAAAAACTGTTTTTT. Translation: CASSFRGTNEKLFF.

The CDR3 here is CASSLRGGIRQDNEQFF. The CDR3 coding sequence is TGTGCCAGCAGCTTGAGGGGGGGGATACGACAAGACAATGAGCAGTTCTTC. This sequence joins TRBV5-6 and TRBJ2-1; a possible D gene is TRBD2 (7 bases). CDR1 and CDR2 from the germline V gene are SGHDT and YYEEEE. Trimming left V 1 base short and J 5 bases short, with 19 bases between. The CDR3 is 17 amino acids.

The sample holds one count of this clone. V usage is TRBV7-9 and J usage is TRBJ1-2; 7 bases line up with TRBD1. The V gene's germline CDR1 is SEHNR and CDR2 FQNEAQ (reference sequence). The J segment lost 1 base and the V segment lost 4 bases, leaving 15 bases of the junction unmatched. The CDR3 has 18 residues. CDR3 in amino acids: CASSSPPRQGASNYGYTF. The CDR3 DNA sequence: TGTGCCAGCAGCTCACCCCCGAGACAGGGAGCAAGTAACTATGGCTACACCTTC.

The rearrangement links TRBV5-1 to TRBJ1-1; 8 nucleotides agree with TRBD1. V was pared by 3 bases and J by 6 bases, with 7 bases of the junction left unmatched. CDR3 length: 14 amino acids. CDR1 and CDR2 (germline): SGHRS, YFSETQ. CDR3 nucleotide sequence: TGCGCCAGCAGCTCCCCGGGACAGGCGTCTGAAGCTTTCTTT. It is translated as CASSSPGQASEAFF. The whole variable domain, remainder taken from reference TRBV5-1 and TRBJ1-1, is KAGVTQTPRYLIKTRGQQVTLSCSPISGHRSVSWYQQTPGQGLQFLFEYFSETQRNKGNFPGRFSGRQFSNSRSEMNVSTLELGDSALYLCASSSPGQASEAFFGQGTRLTVV.

V and J are TRBV4-2 and TRBJ2-5; D not resolved. Trimming cost V 0 bases and J 4 bases, with 6 bases left between them. The length of the CDR3 is 13 residues. Germline-derived CDR1 and CDR2 are LGHNA and YNFKEQ. DNA of the CDR3: TGTGCCAGCAGCCAAGATCCGTTAGAGACCCAGTACTTC. Protein sequence: CASSQDPLETQYF.